The entry that follows covers one T cell receptor (beta chain) sequence. Sequenced by immunoSEQ multiplex PCR; TCRdb stores in-frame clones only, minus some. The sample consists of around 28,000 clones, around 80% of them appearing once. The data derive from a study of lymphopenia after photon versus proton radiotherapy. This CDR3 region has 14 residues. Trimming took off 4 bases at V and 0 bases at J, with 7 bases between the two ends. Germline loops: CDR1 SGHTA, CDR2 FQGTGA. The chain combines TRBV7-3 with TRBJ1-3, with D possibly matching TRBD1 (5 bases). The source material was peripheral blood, sampled from a patient treated with photon-based radiotherapy. This sequence originates from a man in his fifties or sixties with gastric cancer. CDR3 sequence: CASSSQGSGNTIYF. The CDR3 coding sequence is TGTGCCAGCAGCTCCCAGGGCTCTGGAAACACCATATATTTT.